One sample yielded the 13 T cell receptor beta chains listed below, sequenced in a study of CD8+CD57+ T cells in acquired aplastic anemia. Profiles of TCR beta VDJ and CDR3 were generated from a genomic DNA template. A single record per CDR3 protein comes from TCRdb applying MiXCR to the reads. The sample has more than 150,000 distinct CDR3 sequences, less than 60% seen once. In patients chosen for sequencing, flow cytometry had shown CD8+CD57+ cell expansion. The sample consisted of sorted CD4+, CD8+, or CD8+CD57+ T cells (not recorded which) from PBMCs. The receptors were gathered from a human donor with aplastic anemia.

The chain is built from TRBV15 and TRBJ2-5; TRBD1 matches 9 bases. Germline CDR1 reads LNHNV; CDR2 reads YYDKDF (reference sequence). V dropped 0 bases and J dropped 5; count of bases not matched to a gene: 7. This CDR3 comprises 16 residues. The CDR3: CATSRDVGQGGETQYF. CDR3 nucleotide sequence: TGTGCCACCAGCAGAGATGTGGGACAGGGCGGGGAGACCCAGTACTTC.

This clonotype appeared many times. The V and J genes are TRBV19 and TRBJ1-1; no clear D gene. Germline CDR1 reads LNHDA; CDR2 reads SQIVND (reference sequence). The CDR3 is 15 amino acids. V was shortened by 5 bases and J by 4 bases, with 17 bases between the two germline ends. The CDR3 reads CASSEIQPWPTEAFF. CDR3 DNA sequence: TGTGCCAGTAGTGAGATACAGCCATGGCCCACTGAAGCTTTCTTT.

In regard to this clonotype: Here the CDR3 omits its conserved ending phenylalanine or tryptophan, so a read error is the likely source. The V gene is TRBV19, the J gene TRBJ1-5; D possibly corresponds to TRBD1 (6 bases). There are 15 residues in the CDR3. CDR1 is LNHDA, CDR2 SQIVND, per germline (reference sequence). Trimming cost V 5 bases and J 2 bases, with 13 bases left between them. CDR3 DNA sequence: TGTGCCAGTAGTTGGGCAGGGGCGGGCAATCAGCCCCAGCATCTT. It codes for CASSWAGAGNQPQHL.

The chain has TRBV10-3 and TRBJ1-1, with D hard to call. V gave up 6 bases and J gave up 1 base, with 12 bases separating them. The germline CDR1 and CDR2 sequences are ENHRY and SYGVKD. The CDR3 covers 14 residues. The CDR3 sequence is CAISEHSANTEAFF. The CDR3 DNA is TGTGCCATCAGCGAGCACAGCGCGAACACTGAAGCTTTCTTT.

The J gene is TRBJ2-4, the V gene TRBV7-8; D is unclear. Per the germline V gene, CDR1 is SGHVS and CDR2 is FQNEAQ. The CDR3 spans 11 residues. V lost 4 bases, J lost 5 bases, and 3 bases lay in between. CDR3 in amino acids: CASSYENIQYF. For the CDR3, the DNA is TGTGCCAGCAGCTACGAAAACATTCAGTACTTC.

The chain combines TRBV20-1 with TRBJ2-5; 9 bases fit TRBD2. Losses at the gene ends were 5 bases for V and 5 bases for J; bases not matched to a gene: 6. CDR1 is DFQATT and CDR2 is SNEGSKA in the germline V gene (reference sequence). This CDR3 spans 13 amino acids. For the CDR3, the DNA is TGCAGTGCTCGTTTAGCGGGGGAGGAGACCCAGTACTTC. Protein product: CSARLAGEETQYF.

There are many counts of this clonotype. The chain employs TRBV19 and TRBJ1-2; D gene ambiguous. Trimming removed 5 bases from V and 4 bases from J, with 14 bases in between. The CDR3 spans 14 residues. Germline CDR1 LNHDA, CDR2 SQIVND (reference sequence). The CDR3 DNA follows: TGTGCCAGTAGTTTTTGGGGTTCGGGCTATGGCTACACCTTC. It encodes CASSFWGSGYGYTF.

This clonotype was seen at least ten times. The chain is built from TRBV9 and TRBJ1-5; 9 bases align to TRBD1. Germline CDR1 reads SGDLS; CDR2 reads YYNGEE. The CDR3 covers 15 residues. V was pared by 3 bases and J by 4 bases, with 5 bases of the junction left unmatched. CDR3 in DNA: TGTGCCAGCAGCGCCCGAGGGACAGGGAATCAGCCCCAGCATTTT. Translating gives CASSARGTGNQPQHF.

The rearrangement joins TRBV29-1 to TRBJ2-1; 11 bases are shared with TRBD1. The CDR3 sequence is 14 residues long. Germline values: CDR1 SQVTM, CDR2 ANQGSEA. With V trimmed by 7 bases and J by 6 bases, 8 bases remained unmatched. CDR3 DNA sequence: TGCAGCGAAAGGACAGGGGGCTCTGCCAATGAGCAGTTCTTC. Its protein product is CSERTGGSANEQFF.

This clonotype has a handful of counts. This chain uses TRBV7-2 with TRBJ1-3; D is ambiguous. Germline V gene lookup returns CDR1 SGHTA and CDR2 FQGNSA. Trimming cost V 2 bases and J 1 base, with 0 bases left between them. This CDR3 spans 12 amino acids. Here the CDR3 DNA reads TGTGCCAGCAGCTTATCTGGAAACACCATATATTTT. As protein: CASSLSGNTIYF.

In DNA, the CDR3 is TGTGCCACCCAAAATAGGGGGAACACTGAAGCTTTCTTT. Amino acid sequence: CATQNRGNTEAFF. This sequence joins TRBV24-1 and TRBJ1-1; a weak D match, TRBD1 (5 bases). The CDR3 covers 13 residues. Germline lookup yields CDR1 KGHDR and CDR2 SFDVKD. Trimming removed 9 bases at V and 1 base at J, with 11 bases between.

The chain recombines TRBV7-8 with TRBJ2-2, with 11 positions matching TRBD2. V was pared by 1 base and J by 3 bases, with 1 base of the junction left unmatched. The CDR3 runs to 16 residues. The germline V gene has CDR1 SGHVS and CDR2 FQNEAQ. Here the CDR3 reads CASSLETSGDTGELFF. As DNA, the CDR3 is TGTGCCAGCAGCTTAGAGACTAGCGGGGACACCGGGGAGCTGTTTTTT.

This clonotype was counted between two and nine times. The CDR3 loop is CASSPRWGTGHYEQYF. CDR3 coding DNA: TGTGCCAGCAGCCCGAGGTGGGGGACAGGGCACTACGAGCAGTACTTC. The genes are TRBV7-2 and TRBJ2-7; 9 bases are a match to TRBD1. The J segment lost 3 bases and the V segment lost 5 bases, leaving 11 bases of the junction unmatched. Germline-derived CDR1 and CDR2 are SGHTA and FQGNSA. There are 16 residues in the CDR3.